Listed here are 12 T cell receptor beta chains from one sample, sequenced in a study of T cell responses to AZD1222 COVID-19 vaccine. Data came from immunoSEQ multiplex PCR; TCRdb stores just in-frame clones and leaves some out. The sample yields 210,000 or so clones, just over 90% seen once. This material consisted of peripheral blood, taken on day 0 of MenACWY control vaccination. The source of these receptors is an adult in good health.

The rearrangement joins TRBV11-2 to TRBJ1-3; the D is unclear. This CDR3 comprises 18 residues. The germline V and J ends were trimmed by 5 bases and 3 bases, with 23 bases remaining between them. The V gene's germline CDR1 is SGHAT and CDR2 FQNNGV. The CDR3 here is CASSRLVNPATGGNTIYF. DNA of the CDR3: TGTGCCAGCAGCCGTCTCGTGAACCCAGCAACTGGTGGAAACACCATATATTTT. The full variable domain, with the rest looked up from reference TRBV11-2 and TRBJ1-3, is EAGVAQSPRYKIIEKRQSVAFWCNPISGHATLYWYQQILGQGPKLLIQFQNNGVVDDSQLPKDRFSAERLKGVDSTLKIQPAKLEDSAVYLCASSRLVNPATGGNTIYFGEGSWLTVV.

The chain recombines TRBV28 with TRBJ1-3; 7 bases match TRBD1. CDR3 length equals 13 residues. The V and J ends lost 6 bases and 2 bases, in that order; junction bases with no gene match: 1. Germline V gene sequence: CDR1 MDHEN, CDR2 SYDVKM. CDR3 region: CASRQGPGNTIYF. The DNA of the CDR3 is TGTGCCAGCAGACAGGGGCCTGGAAACACCATATATTTT. The full variable domain, rest sourced from reference TRBV28 and TRBJ1-3, is DVKVTQSSRYLVKRTGEKVFLECVQDMDHENMFWYRQDPGLGLRLIYFSYDVKMKEKGDIPEGYSVSREKKERFSLILESASTNQTSMYLCASRQGPGNTIYFGEGSWLTVV.

The CDR3 region is CASSRDRGGTEAFF. The CDR3 coding sequence is TGTGCCAGCTCACGAGACAGGGGGGGCACTGAAGCTTTCTTT. The chain combines TRBV18 with TRBJ1-1; 9 nucleotides line up with TRBD1. Germline V gives CDR1 KGHSH, CDR2 LQKENI. Trimming at V came to 4 bases and at J to 4 bases, leaving 4 bases not matched to a gene. The CDR3 consists of 14 residues.

The genes are TRBV11-2 and TRBJ2-7; weak D call: TRBD1 (7 bases). The V and J ends lost 5 bases and 2 bases respectively, with 19 bases between them. The germline gives CDR1 SGHAT, CDR2 FQNNGV. This CDR3 comprises 16 residues. CDR3 coding DNA: TGTGCCAGCAGCCCACTAGGAGGGGGCAGCGCCTACGAGCAGTACTTC. This encodes CASSPLGGGSAYEQYF.

The chain employs TRBV30 and TRBJ2-1; D might be TRBD2 (7 bases). V lost 8 bases and J lost 4, with 15 bases in between. Germline CDR1 GTSNPN, CDR2 SVGIG (reference sequence). The CDR3 consists of 13 residues. The DNA for the CDR3 is TGTGCCCGCGGAGGGGGGGCATACAATGAGCAGTTCTTC. It is translated as CARGGGAYNEQFF.

The chain links TRBV19 to TRBJ1-1; D is undetermined. CDR1 is LNHDA, CDR2 SQIVND, per germline (reference sequence). This CDR3 spans 15 amino acids. Trimming pared 5 bases from V and 2 bases from J, leaving 15 bases between. The CDR3 coding sequence is TGTGCCAGTAGTGCCGCAAGTAGCCTAAACACTGAAGCTTTCTTT. It is translated as CASSAASSLNTEAFF. The entire variable domain, with the rest obtained from reference TRBV19 and TRBJ1-1, is as follows: DGGITQSPKYLFRKEGQNVTLSCEQNLNHDAMYWYRQDPGQGLRLIYYSQIVNDFQKGDIAEGYSVSREKKESFPLTVTSAQKNPTAFYLCASSAASSLNTEAFFGQGTRLTVV.

The chain has TRBV30 and TRBJ1-1; D not certain. This CDR3 has 13 amino acids. V was shortened by 1 base and J by 1 base, with 7 bases between the two germline ends. CDR1 and CDR2 (germline): GTSNPN, SVGIG (reference sequence). This chain's CDR3 is CAWSEQTNTEAFF. For the CDR3, the DNA is TGTGCCTGGAGTGAACAGACGAACACTGAAGCTTTCTTT.

This chain links TRBV28 with TRBJ2-1; maybe TRBD1 (7 bases). Germline V CDR1 and CDR2: MDHEN, SYDVKM. Trimming took off 3 bases at V and 8 bases at J, with 17 bases between the two ends. The CDR3 is 15 residues long. The CDR3 loop reads CASSFLSGRGDEQFF. The CDR3 region has the DNA TGTGCCAGCAGTTTTCTCAGTGGCAGGGGGGATGAGCAGTTCTTC.

This clone was observed a few times. The genes are TRBV11-2 and TRBJ1-1, with a weak D call TRBD1 (6 bases). Germline V gives CDR1 SGHAT, CDR2 FQNNGV. The CDR3 loop spans 14 amino acids. Trimming took 3 bases from V and 3 from J, leaving 11 bases between them. The CDR3 nucleotides read TGTGCCAGCAGCTTGCAGGGGAGGCACACTGAAGCTTTCTTT. Its protein product is CASSLQGRHTEAFF.

The chain combines TRBV5-4 with TRBJ1-1, with a weak D call TRBD1 (5 bases). Germline CDR1 SGHNT, CDR2 YYREEE (reference sequence). The CDR3 covers 13 residues. Trimming stripped 4 bases from V and 4 bases from J, with 11 bases between. The CDR3 loop reads CASSRGGGTEAFF. In DNA form, the CDR3 reads TGTGCCAGCAGCCGGGGCGGGGGCACTGAAGCTTTCTTT.

V and J are TRBV5-4 and TRBJ1-2; D is ambiguous. With 3 bases removed from V and 2 bases from J, the gap between germline ends came to 14 bases. CDR1 and CDR2 from the germline V gene are SGHNT and YYREEE (reference sequence). The CDR3 loop spans 15 amino acids. The CDR3 bases are TGTGCCAGCAGCTCTCCAAGGGAGGTGAACTATGGCTACACCTTC. It specifies CASSSPREVNYGYTF. Drawing the rest from reference TRBV5-4 and TRBJ1-2, the complete variable domain is ETGVTQSPTHLIKTRGQQVTLRCSSQSGHNTVSWYQQALGQGPQFIFQYYREEENGRGNFPPRFSGLQFPNYSSELNVNALELDDSALYLCASSSPREVNYGYTFGSGTRLTVV.

The genes are TRBV27 and TRBJ2-1, with D possibly matching TRBD2 (6 bases). The CDR3 loop spans 16 amino acids. V shed 5 bases and J shed 3 bases, with 17 bases lying between them. Germline assignment: CDR1 MNHEY and CDR2 SMNVEV (reference sequence). The CDR3 coding sequence is TGTGCCAGCAGTCCCTCCTTCGCGGGAATCTACAATGAGCAGTTCTTC. Protein sequence: CASSPSFAGIYNEQFF.